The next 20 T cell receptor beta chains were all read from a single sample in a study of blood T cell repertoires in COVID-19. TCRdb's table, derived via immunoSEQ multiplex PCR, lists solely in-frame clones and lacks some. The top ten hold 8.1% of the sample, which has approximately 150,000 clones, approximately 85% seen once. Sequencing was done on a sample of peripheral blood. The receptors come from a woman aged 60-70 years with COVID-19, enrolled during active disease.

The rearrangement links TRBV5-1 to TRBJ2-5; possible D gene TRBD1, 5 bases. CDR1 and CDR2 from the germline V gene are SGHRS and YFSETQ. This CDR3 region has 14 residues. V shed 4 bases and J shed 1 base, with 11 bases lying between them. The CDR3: CASSQTVSQETQYF. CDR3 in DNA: TGCGCCAGCAGCCAGACAGTTTCCCAAGAGACCCAGTACTTC.

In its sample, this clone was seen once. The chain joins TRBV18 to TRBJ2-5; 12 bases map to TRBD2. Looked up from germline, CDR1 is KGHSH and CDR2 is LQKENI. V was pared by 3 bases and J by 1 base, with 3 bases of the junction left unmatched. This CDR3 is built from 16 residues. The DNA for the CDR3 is TGTGCCAGCTCACCCGAGACTAGCGGGGGCCAAGAGACCCAGTACTTC. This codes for CASSPETSGGQETQYF.

The CDR3 protein is CASSIHRSQPQHF. The CDR3 nucleotides read TGTGCCAGTAGTATTCACAGAAGCCAGCCCCAGCATTTT. The genes are TRBV19 and TRBJ1-5; D gene ambiguous. Germline-derived CDR1 and CDR2 are LNHDA and SQIVND (reference sequence). V lost 3 bases and J lost 7, with 10 bases in between. This CDR3 is 13 amino acids long.

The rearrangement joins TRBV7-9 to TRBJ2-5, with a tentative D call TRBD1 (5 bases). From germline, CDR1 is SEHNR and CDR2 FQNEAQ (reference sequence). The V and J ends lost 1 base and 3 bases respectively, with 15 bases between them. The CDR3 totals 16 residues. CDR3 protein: CASSLEGLTTKETQYF. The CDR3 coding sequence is TGTGCCAGCAGCTTAGAGGGGCTAACCACTAAAGAGACCCAGTACTTC.

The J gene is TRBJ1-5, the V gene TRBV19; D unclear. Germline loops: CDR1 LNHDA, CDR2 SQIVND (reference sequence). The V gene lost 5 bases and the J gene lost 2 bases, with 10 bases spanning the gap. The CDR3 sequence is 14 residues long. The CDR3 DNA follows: TGTGCCAGTAGTCTCCGGGGTGGCAATCAGCCCCAGCATTTT. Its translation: CASSLRGGNQPQHF.

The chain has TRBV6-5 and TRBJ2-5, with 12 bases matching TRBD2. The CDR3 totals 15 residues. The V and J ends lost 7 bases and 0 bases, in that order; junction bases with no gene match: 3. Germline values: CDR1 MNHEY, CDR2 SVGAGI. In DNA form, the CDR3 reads TGTGCCAGCACTGGACTAGCGGGGAACCAAGAGACCCAGTACTTC. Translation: CASTGLAGNQETQYF.

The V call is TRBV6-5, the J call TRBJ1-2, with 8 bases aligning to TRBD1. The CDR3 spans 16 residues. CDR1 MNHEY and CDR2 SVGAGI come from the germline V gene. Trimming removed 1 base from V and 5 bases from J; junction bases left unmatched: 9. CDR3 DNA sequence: TGTGCCAGCAGTTACTGGGCAGGGGGCGCCGGGTATGGCTACACCTTC. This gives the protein CASSYWAGGAGYGYTF.

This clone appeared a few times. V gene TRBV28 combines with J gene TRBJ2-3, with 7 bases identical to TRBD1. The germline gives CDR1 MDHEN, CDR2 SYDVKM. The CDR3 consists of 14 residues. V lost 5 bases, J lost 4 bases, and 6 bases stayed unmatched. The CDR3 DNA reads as TGTGCCAGCAGTCCCCGGACAGGATCAGATACGCAGTATTTT. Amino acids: CASSPRTGSDTQYF.

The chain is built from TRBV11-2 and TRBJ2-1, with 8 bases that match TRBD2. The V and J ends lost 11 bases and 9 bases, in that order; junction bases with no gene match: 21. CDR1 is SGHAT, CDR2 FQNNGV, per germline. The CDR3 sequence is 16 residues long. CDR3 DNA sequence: TGTGCCGTAAGGGGCCCAAAGCGGGAGTCTACTGGTGAGCAGTTCTTC. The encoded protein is CAVRGPKRESTGEQFF.

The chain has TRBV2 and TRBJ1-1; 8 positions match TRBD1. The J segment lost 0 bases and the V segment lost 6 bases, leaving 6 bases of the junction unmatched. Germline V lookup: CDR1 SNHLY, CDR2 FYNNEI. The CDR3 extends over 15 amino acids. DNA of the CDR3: TGTGCCAGCAGCGTGACAGGGGCTATGAACACTGAAGCTTTCTTT. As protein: CASSVTGAMNTEAFF.

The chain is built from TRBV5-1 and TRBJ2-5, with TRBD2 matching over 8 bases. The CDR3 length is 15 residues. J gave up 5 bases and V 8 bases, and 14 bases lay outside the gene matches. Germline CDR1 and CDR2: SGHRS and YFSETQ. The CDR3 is CASRPGAGGGETQYF. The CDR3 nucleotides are TGCGCCAGTCGACCTGGGGCGGGAGGCGGGGAGACCCAGTACTTC.

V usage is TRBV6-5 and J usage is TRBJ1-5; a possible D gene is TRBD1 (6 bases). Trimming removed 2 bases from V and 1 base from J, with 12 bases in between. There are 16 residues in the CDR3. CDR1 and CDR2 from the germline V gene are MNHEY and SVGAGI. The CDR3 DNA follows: TGTGCCAGCAGTTACGAAGAGGGGGACAGCAATCAGCCCCAGCATTTT. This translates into CASSYEEGDSNQPQHF.

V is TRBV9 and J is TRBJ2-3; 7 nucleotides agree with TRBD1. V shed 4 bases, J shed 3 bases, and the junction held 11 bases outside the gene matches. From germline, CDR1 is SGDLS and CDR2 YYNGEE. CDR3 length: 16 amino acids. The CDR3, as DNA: TGTGCCAGCAGCCCCATGCTTGGCAGGGGGACAGATACGCAGTATTTT. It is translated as CASSPMLGRGTDTQYF. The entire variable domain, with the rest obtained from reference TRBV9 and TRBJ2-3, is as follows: DSGVTQTPKHLITATGQRVTLRCSPRSGDLSVYWYQQSLDQGLQFLIQYYNGEERAKGNILERFSAQQFPDLHSELNLSSLELGDSALYFCASSPMLGRGTDTQYFGPGTRLTVL.

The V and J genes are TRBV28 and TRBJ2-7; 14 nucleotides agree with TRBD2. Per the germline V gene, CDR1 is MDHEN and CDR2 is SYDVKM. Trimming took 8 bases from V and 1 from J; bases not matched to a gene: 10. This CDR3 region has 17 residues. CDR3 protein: CASHPGLAGEGSYEQYF. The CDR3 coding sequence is TGTGCCAGCCATCCGGGACTAGCGGGAGAGGGGTCCTACGAGCAGTACTTC.

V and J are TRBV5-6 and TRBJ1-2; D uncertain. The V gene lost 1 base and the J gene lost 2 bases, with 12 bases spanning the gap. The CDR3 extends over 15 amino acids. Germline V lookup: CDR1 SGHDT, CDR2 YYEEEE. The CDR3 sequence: CASSLLVHSNYGYTF. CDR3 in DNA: TGTGCCAGCAGCTTGCTGGTACATTCGAACTATGGCTACACCTTC.

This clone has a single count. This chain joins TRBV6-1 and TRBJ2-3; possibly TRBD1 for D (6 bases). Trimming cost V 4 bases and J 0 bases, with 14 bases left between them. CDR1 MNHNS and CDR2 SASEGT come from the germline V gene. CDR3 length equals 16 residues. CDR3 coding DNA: TGTGCCAGCAGTGCGCCCAGGGGAACTAGCACAGATACGCAGTATTTT. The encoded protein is CASSAPRGTSTDTQYF.

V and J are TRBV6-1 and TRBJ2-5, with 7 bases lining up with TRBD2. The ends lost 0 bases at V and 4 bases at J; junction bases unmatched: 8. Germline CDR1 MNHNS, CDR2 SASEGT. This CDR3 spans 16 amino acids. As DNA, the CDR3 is TGTGCCAGCAGTGAAGCGATCCGAGGGAGGGGAGAGACCCAGTACTTC. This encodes CASSEAIRGRGETQYF.

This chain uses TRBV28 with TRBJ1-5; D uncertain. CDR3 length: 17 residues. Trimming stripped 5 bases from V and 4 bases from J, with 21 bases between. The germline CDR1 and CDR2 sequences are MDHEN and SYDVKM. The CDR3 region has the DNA TGTGCCAGCAGTGGTAGGGCCACCCTCCCGGGAAATCAGCCCCAGCATTTT. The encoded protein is CASSGRATLPGNQPQHF.

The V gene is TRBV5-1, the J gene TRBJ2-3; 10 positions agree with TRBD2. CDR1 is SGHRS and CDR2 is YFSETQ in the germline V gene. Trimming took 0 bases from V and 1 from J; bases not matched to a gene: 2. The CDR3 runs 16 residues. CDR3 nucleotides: TGCGCCAGCAGCTTGGTTACTAGCGGGGGCACAGATACGCAGTATTTT. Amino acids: CASSLVTSGGTDTQYF.

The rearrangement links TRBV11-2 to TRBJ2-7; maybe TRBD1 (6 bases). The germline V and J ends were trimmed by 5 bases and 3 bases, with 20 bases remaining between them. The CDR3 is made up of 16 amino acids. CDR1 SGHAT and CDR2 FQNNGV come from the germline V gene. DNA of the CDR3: TGTGCCAGCAGCCCCCAAGGGGGAAGGTGGATCTACGAGCAGTACTTC. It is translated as CASSPQGGRWIYEQYF.